In this sample, the clone carrying this T cell receptor beta chain turned up a few times. Its antigen is still unknown. Library preparation for TCR beta used quantitative 5'-RACE with molecular barcodes. One entry per CDR3 protein results from TCRdb running MiXCR on the 5' RACE reads. This table has around 490,000 distinct CDR3 sequences, roughly 5.3% appearing once. The data derive from a study of CD8 T cells in ankylosing spondylitis. The study's findings and limits: As reported, disease-linked clones showed significant enrichment in matched ankylosing spondylitis synovial fluid. Some motif variants were previously reported in reactive arthritis synovial fluid and blood. Disease-associated clonotypes exhibited CD8+ identity and were relatively infrequent in peripheral blood. A TCR beta motif of eight or nine highly homologous variants seemed to mark ankylosing spondylitis blood.

Trimming cost V 3 bases and J 15 bases, with 24 bases left between them. This CDR3 is built from 15 residues. From germline, CDR1 is SGHKS and CDR2 YYEKEE (reference sequence). Sequenced sample: blood, either unsorted or a sorted T cell fraction (not recorded which). The chain combines TRBV5-5 with TRBJ1-4; possible D gene TRBD1, 6 bases. This clonotype originated in a male donor with ankylosing spondylitis. CDR3 sequence reads: CASSSPGGGGKRMFF. The CDR3 region has the DNA TGTGCCAGCAGCTCACCGGGGGGCGGCGGGAAAAGAATGTTTTTT.